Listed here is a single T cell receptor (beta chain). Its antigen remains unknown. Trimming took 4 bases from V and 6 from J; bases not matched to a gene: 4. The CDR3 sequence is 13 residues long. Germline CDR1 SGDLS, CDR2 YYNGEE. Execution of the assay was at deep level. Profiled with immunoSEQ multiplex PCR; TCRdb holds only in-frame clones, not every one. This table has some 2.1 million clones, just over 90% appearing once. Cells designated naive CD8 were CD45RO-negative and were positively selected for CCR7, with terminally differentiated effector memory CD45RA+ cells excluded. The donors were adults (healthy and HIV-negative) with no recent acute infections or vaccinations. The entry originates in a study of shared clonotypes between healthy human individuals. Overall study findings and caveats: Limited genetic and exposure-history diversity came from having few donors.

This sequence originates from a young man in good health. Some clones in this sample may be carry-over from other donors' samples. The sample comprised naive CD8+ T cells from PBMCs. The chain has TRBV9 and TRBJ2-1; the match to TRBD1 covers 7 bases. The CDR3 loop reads CASSQDRSNEQFF. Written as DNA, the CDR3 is TGTGCCAGCAGCCAGGACAGGAGCAATGAGCAGTTCTTC.